This T cell receptor beta chain was documented in a study of shared clonotypes between healthy human individuals. The CDR3 loop spans 14 amino acids. Per germline, CDR1 MNHEY and CDR2 SVGAGI. Trimming removed 5 bases from V and 3 bases from J, with 13 bases in between. As for this clone: A read error likely explains this, since a far larger clone differs by one base.

Libraries were prepared by immunoSEQ multiplex PCR; TCRdb keeps only in-frame clonotypes and omits some of them. The table has about 1.1 million clones, around 77% seen once. Source material: memory CD4+ T cells from PBMCs. The subset was: CD45RA-negative fraction. The clonotype comes from a man aged 18 to 30 in good health. Some clones in this sample may be carry-over from other donors' samples. V and J are TRBV6-5 and TRBJ1-1; D is possibly TRBD1 (5 bases). The CDR3 loop reads CASSDRVGDTEAFF. CDR3 in DNA: TGTGCCAGCAGTGATAGGGTGGGGGACACTGAAGCTTTCTTT.